This T cell receptor beta chain comes out of a study of cytomegalovirus exposure and HLA in healthy donors. The study, taken as a whole, reports: A later analysis found TCR association rates differed by HLA locus, highest for DRB1 and lowest for HLA-C.

The V end was cut by 6 bases, the J end by 4 bases, with 15 bases between. The CDR3 contains 14 residues. Germline CDR1 KGHSH, CDR2 LQKENI. Use of 60 Vbeta and 13 Jbeta primers characterized the PCR. The method was immunoSEQ multiplex PCR; TCRdb's version includes in-frame clones alone and lacks a portion of them. This listing includes about 170,000 clones. Note on this clone: The antigen remains unidentified.

The sample consisted of PBMCs. The clonotype comes from a woman aged 55 to 70 in good health and CMV-seronegative. The chain couples TRBV18 to TRBJ1-1; D gene uncertain. As DNA, the CDR3 is TGTGCCAGCTCTCTAAATCATGAGGGCACTGAAGCTTTCTTT. Translating gives CASSLNHEGTEAFF.